The sequence of this TCR beta chain was determined in a study of graft-versus-host responses after intestinal transplantation. Regarding this clone: What it binds is unknown.

The CDR3 runs to 12 residues. Trimming stripped 6 bases from V and 7 bases from J, with 10 bases between. The germline V gene has CDR1 MNHNS and CDR2 SASEGT. The protocol was immunoSEQ multiplex PCR, while the TCRdb copy is restricted to in-frame clones and leaves out a portion. The sample consists of about 51,000 clones, more than 80% of them appearing once. The clonotype comes from a human donor who was the organ donor for an intestinal transplant. The V gene is TRBV6-1, the J gene TRBJ1-5, with a weak D call TRBD1 (6 bases). Specimen: unstimulated CD4+ T cells sorted from spleen or lymph node cells, collected before transplant. The CDR3 DNA reads TGTGCCAGCAGGTCGGGGGGCCAGCCCCAGCATTTT. This sequence encodes CASRSGGQPQHF.